The rows below give T cell receptor beta chains drawn from one sample of a study of post-analysis software for immune sequencing data. TCRdb passed the PCR reads through MiXCR, listing each CDR3 protein once. The sample has about 770,000 distinct CDR3 sequences, about 45% seen once. The sequenced sample was blood. Receptors were obtained from a girl aged 5 to 17 with multiple sclerosis. CDR3s include the opening cysteine and the closing phenylalanine or tryptophan. The D gene is left open where the match is weak. The size of a clone is reported for some rows only, either as once, few or many, or as a class for expanded clones.

TRBV10-3,few,TRBJ2-1,NA,CAISDPVGAGSDGHEQFF,TGTGCCATCAGTGATCCCGTTGGGGCCGGGTCAGACGGGCATGAGCAGTTCTTC
TRBV18,NA,TRBJ2-1,TRBD2,CASSPPSSGSSYNEQFF,TGTGCCAGCTCACCCCCCAGTAGCGGGAGCTCCTACAATGAGCAGTTCTTC
TRBV7-9,NA,TRBJ2-1,TRBD2,CASSLGSDSGRAGNEQFF,TGTGCCAGCAGCTTAGGTTCGGATAGCGGGAGGGCCGGGAATGAGCAGTTCTTC
TRBV2,NA,TRBJ2-1,NA,CASRGTRDPSYNEQFF,TGTGCCAGCAGGGGCACTCGCGACCCCTCCTACAATGAGCAGTTCTTC
TRBV29-1,few,TRBJ2-7,TRBD1,CSVALTGGYEQYF,TGCAGCGTTGCCCTCACAGGGGGCTACGAGCAGTACTTC
TRBV7-9,few,TRBJ1-2,TRBD1,CASSLNPDRAGYTF,TGTGCCAGCAGCTTAAACCCGGACAGGGCAGGCTACACCTTC
TRBV7-2,once,TRBJ2-7,TRBD2,CASTPGLAVAYEQYF,TGTGCCAGCACCCCGGGACTAGCGGTAGCCTACGAGCAGTACTTC
TRBV9,few,TRBJ2-6,NA,CASSVEGYGANVLTF,TGTGCCAGCAGCGTAGAAGGTTACGGGGCCAACGTCCTGACTTTC
TRBV7-3,once,TRBJ2-3,TRBD2,CASSISGSSADTQYF,TGTGCCAGCAGCATTAGCGGGAGTTCAGCAGATACGCAGTATTTT
TRBV20-1,NA,TRBJ1-2,NA,CSAPGNYGYTF,TGCAGTGCGCCCGGTAACTATGGCTACACCTTC
TRBV20-1,few,TRBJ2-3,TRBD1,CSTDRVGADTQYF,TGCAGTACGGACAGGGTGGGCGCAGATACGCAGTATTTT
TRBV29-1,NA,TRBJ2-7,TRBD2,CSGGTSASYEQYF,TGCAGCGGTGGGACTAGCGCGTCCTACGAGCAGTACTTC
TRBV15,NA,TRBJ1-1,NA,CATSREGMNTEAFF,TGTGCCACCAGCAGAGAGGGAATGAACACTGAAGCTTTCTTT
TRBV15,NA,TRBJ2-7,NA,CATSRDLSGSYEQYF,TGTGCCACCAGCAGAGACCTTAGCGGATCCTACGAGCAGTACTTC
TRBV24-1,few,TRBJ2-7,TRBD2,CATSDTSGSDEQYF,TGTGCCACCAGTGATACTAGCGGGAGCGACGAGCAGTACTTC
TRBV29-1,NA,TRBJ2-7,NA,CSVGQQGAYEQYF,TGCAGCGTTGGGCAACAGGGAGCTTACGAGCAGTACTTC
TRBV15,few,TRBJ2-7,TRBD2,CATSRDLGTSNEQYF,TGTGCCACCAGCAGAGATCTAGGGACTAGCAACGAGCAGTACTTC
TRBV29-1,NA,TRBJ1-2,NA,CSVESPSNYGYTF,TGCAGCGTTGAATCCCCGTCTAACTATGGCTACACCTTC
TRBV5-1,NA,TRBJ2-7,TRBD2,CASRRETSGSYEQYF,TGCGCCAGCAGACGGGAGACTAGCGGGAGCTACGAGCAGTACTTC
TRBV4-1,NA,TRBJ2-3,NA,CASSQDPLIPRQDTQYF,TGCGCCAGCAGCCAAGATCCGCTAATACCCCGACAAGATACGCAGTATTTT
TRBV28,NA,TRBJ1-2,NA,CASSYEFYGYTF,TGTGCCAGCAGTTACGAGTTCTATGGCTACACCTTC
TRBV7-2,NA,TRBJ1-2,TRBD1,CASSPTGTGPYGYTF,TGTGCCAGCAGCCCAACCGGGACAGGCCCCTATGGCTACACCTTC
TRBV7-6,NA,TRBJ2-5,TRBD2,CASSLGLAATNEQYF,TGTGCCAGCAGCTTAGGACTAGCGGCCACAAATGAGCAGTACTTC
TRBV7-6,few,TRBJ1-2,NA,CASRSQRILVDTF,TGTGCCAGCAGGTCGCAGCGGATCCTGGTCGACACCTTC
TRBV28,few,TRBJ2-1,TRBD2,CASSSASPRDYPADEQFF,TGTGCCAGCAGTTCTGCTTCACCACGGGACTATCCTGCGGATGAGCAGTTCTTC
TRBV4-1,few,TRBJ1-5,NA,CASSQEEGNQPQHF,TGCGCCAGCAGCCAAGAGGAGGGGAACCAGCCCCAGCATTTT
TRBV6-5,few,TRBJ1-1,NA,CASSYKGVGTEAFF,TGTGCCAGCAGTTATAAGGGGGTGGGTACTGAAGCTTTCTTT
TRBV12-3/TRBV12-4,NA,TRBJ1-6,TRBD1,CASSHKGARSPLHF,TGTGCCAGCAGTCACAAGGGGGCAAGGTCACCCCTCCACTTT
TRBV9,NA,TRBJ2-1,NA,CASSVQASYNEQFF,TGTGCCAGCAGCGTACAGGCGTCCTACAATGAGCAGTTCTTC
TRBV6-5,NA,TRBJ1-2,NA,CASSFVGEADYGYTF,TGTGCCAGCAGTTTCGTCGGAGAGGCGGACTATGGCTACACCTTC
TRBV20-1,NA,TRBJ2-3,TRBD1,CSARTFGQGTDTQYF,TGCAGTGCTAGAACCTTCGGACAGGGCACAGATACGCAGTATTTT
TRBV12-3/TRBV12-4,few,TRBJ2-7,NA,CASTFKHRGHSYEQYF,TGTGCCAGCACCTTTAAACATCGTGGACACTCCTACGAGCAGTACTTC
TRBV6-1,NA,TRBJ2-7,TRBD1,CASRPQGGLSYEQYF,TGTGCCAGCAGACCACAGGGGGGCCTCTCCTACGAGCAGTACTTC
TRBV29-1,NA,TRBJ1-4,NA,CSVLTGWGEKLFF,TGCAGCGTTTTGACAGGTTGGGGTGAAAAACTGTTTTTT
TRBV7-3,NA,TRBJ2-7,TRBD2,CASSIGPSGEYEQYF,TGTGCCAGCAGCATAGGGCCTAGCGGGGAGTACGAGCAGTACTTC
TRBV5-6,NA,TRBJ2-5,NA,CASSFRQLKGETQYF,TGTGCCAGCAGCTTTCGGCAGTTAAAGGGGGAGACCCAGTACTTC
TRBV4-2,few,TRBJ1-1,NA,CASSQDRLPGPGWTEAFF,TGTGCCAGCAGCCAAGACCGACTACCGGGTCCCGGGTGGACTGAAGCTTTCTTT
TRBV5-5,few,TRBJ1-2,NA,CASTLNRPNNYGYTF,TGTGCCAGCACCTTAAACAGGCCAAATAACTATGGCTACACCTTC
TRBV9,few,TRBJ2-1,NA,CASSVGGSYNEQFF,TGTGCCAGCAGTGTCGGGGGCTCCTACAATGAGCAGTTCTTC
TRBV2,NA,TRBJ1-5,NA,CASSDRDTFNQPQHF,TGTGCCAGCAGTGATCGGGACACCTTCAATCAGCCCCAGCATTTT
TRBV20-1,NA,TRBJ2-1,TRBD2,CSARGLAQHNEQFF,TGCAGTGCTAGAGGACTAGCCCAACACAATGAGCAGTTCTTC
TRBV6-5,NA,TRBJ2-5,NA,CASSTGPSRETQYF,TGTGCCAGCAGTACGGGACCGTCGCGGGAGACCCAGTACTTC
TRBV6-5,few,TRBJ2-7,NA,CASSRFRGSYEQYF,TGTGCCAGCAGCCGGTTCCGGGGGTCCTACGAGCAGTACTTC
TRBV29-1,NA,TRBJ2-7,NA,CSVESGRGYEQYF,TGCAGCGTTGAGTCCGGGAGAGGCTACGAGCAGTACTTC
TRBV29-1,NA,TRBJ1-1,NA,CSVEDRFRPLNTEAFF,TGCAGCGTTGAAGATCGTTTCAGACCGTTGAACACTGAAGCTTTCTTT
TRBV20-1,once,TRBJ2-3,NA,CSAQVASTDTQYF,TGCAGTGCCCAGGTGGCCAGCACAGATACGCAGTATTTT
TRBV20-1,few,TRBJ2-7,TRBD2,CSAGGKAGLGTYEQYF,TGCAGTGCTGGGGGCAAAGCGGGACTAGGGACCTACGAGCAGTACTTC
TRBV6-1,NA,TRBJ2-7,NA,CASSGGGPLGEQYF,TGTGCCAGCAGTGGCGGAGGGCCCCTCGGCGAGCAGTACTTC
TRBV20-1,NA,TRBJ1-2,NA,CSSPGEKRGYTF,TGCAGTTCACCGGGAGAGAAGAGGGGCTACACCTTC
TRBV20-1,NA,TRBJ2-1,TRBD2,CSARGGQREGNEQFF,TGCAGTGCTAGAGGAGGACAGCGGGAGGGAAATGAGCAGTTCTTC
TRBV4-2,few,TRBJ2-7,NA,CASSQDMASNEQYF,TGTGCCAGCAGCCAAGATATGGCTAGTAACGAGCAGTACTTC
TRBV12-3/TRBV12-4,NA,TRBJ2-4,NA,CASSQAQGIPPRAKNIQYF,TGTGCCAGCAGCCAAGCCCAAGGCATCCCACCAAGGGCCAAAAACATTCAGTACTTC
TRBV6-5,NA,TRBJ1-5,NA,CASSRTGRNQPQHF,TGTGCCAGCTCACGAACAGGGAGGAATCAGCCCCAGCATTTT
TRBV29-1,many,TRBJ2-5,TRBD2,CSARTSGSYRETQYF,TGCAGCGCCCGGACTAGCGGGAGTTACCGAGAGACCCAGTACTTC